Given below is one TCR beta chain in context. This sample stems from a study of blood T cell repertoires in COVID-19. At the level of the study: Samples of COVID-19 (acute and convalescent) were obtained from the United States, Italy and Spain. The analysed material was cDNA or gDNA that came from T cells, B-cell-depleted T cells, or PBMCs.

In the original workflow: Reference gene primer amplification gave nucleated cell count estimates. Only in-frame clones appear in the TCRdb table, and some are missing; sequencing was by immunoSEQ multiplex PCR. The D gene and trimming were derived from the DNA, and the V and J assignments and clone size from that table. In the table there are some 57,000 clones, roughly 88% of which are singletons. The CDR3 has 12 residues. Germline V gene sequence: CDR1 LNHDA, CDR2 SQIVND (reference sequence). The V end was cut by 4 bases, the J end by 7 bases, with 11 bases between. The clonotype comes from a woman older than 75 with acute or convalescent COVID-19. Sequenced input: peripheral blood. The rearrangement joins TRBV19 to TRBJ2-7, with D maybe TRBD1 (5 bases). The CDR3 DNA follows: TGTGCCAGTAGTAGCAGGGCAGGGGAGCAGTACTTC. Encoded protein: CASSSRAGEQYF.